This TCR beta chain was sequenced in a study of Ad26.COV2.S vaccination and SARS-CoV-2 variants. Study background: The vaccine Ad26.COV2.S was put into the muscle once, or twice with 56 days between.

The method was immunoSEQ multiplex PCR; TCRdb's version includes in-frame clones alone and lacks a portion of them. The sample yields fewer than 400,000 clones, roughly 90% seen once. Treatment denoted: around 19 received Ad26.COV2.S at low or high dose, single or two shots; several received placebo; per-sample allocation not given. Material that was analyzed had been drawn on day 63 after the first vaccine or placebo injection. V dropped 11 bases and J dropped 4 bases, with 15 bases sitting between them. There are 13 residues in the CDR3. This clone was recorded a few times. Sequenced material: peripheral blood, taken in a trial of Ad26.COV2.S vaccine versus placebo. This sequence was found in a person between 18 and 65 years old who received the Ad26.COV2.S COVID-19 vaccine or a placebo. The chain carries TRBV12-3 or TRBV12-4 and TRBJ1-3; the D is unclear. The CDR3 reads CADRAAGGNTIYF. CDR3 sequence (DNA): TGTGCCGACCGGGCCGCGGGAGGAAACACCATATATTTT.